This is a list of T cell receptor beta chains from one sample in a study of blood T cell repertoires in COVID-19. Sequencing used immunoSEQ multiplex PCR; TCRdb keeps in-frame clones, though not all of them. Of some 150,000 clones in the sample, over 80% are singletons; the top ten hold under 4.5%. Sequencing was done on a sample of PBMCs or T cells enriched from blood (not recorded which). These receptor sequences come from a woman between 50 and 59 years old who had recovered from COVID-19. Both conserved end residues are part of each CDR3. The D gene is left open where the match is weak. Size tells how often a clone was seen (once, few, many) or the class of an expanded clone, and some rows leave it out.

TRBJ2-1 | - | TRBV10-2 | TRBD2 | TGCGCCAGCAGTGGTGGAGCGGGAAAGAATGAGCAGTTCTTC | CASSGGAGKNEQFF
TRBJ1-1 | - | TRBV5-5 | - | TGTGCCAGCAGCTTTGGGGCGAACACTGAAGCTTTCTTT | CASSFGANTEAFF
TRBJ1-2 | few | TRBV5-1 | - | TGCGCCAGCAGCTTGGAGGCAGGAGGGTATGGCTACACCTTC | CASSLEAGGYGYTF
TRBJ2-3 | - | TRBV7-3 | TRBD1 | TGTGCCAGCAGCTCCGGACAGGGGCCAGGGGATACGCAGTATTTT | CASSSGQGPGDTQYF
TRBJ1-1 | - | TRBV11-2 | TRBD1 | TGTGCCAGCCTAACAGGGGTTGACACCACTGAAGCTTTCTTT | CASLTGVDTTEAFF
TRBJ1-4 | - | TRBV18 | TRBD1 | TGTGCCAGCTCACCCCCGGGACAGCCGAAGAATGAAAAACTGTTTTTT | CASSPPGQPKNEKLFF
TRBJ2-4 | - | TRBV7-9 | TRBD1 | TGTGCCAGCAGCTTAAGGGACAGAAACATTCAGTACTTC | CASSLRDRNIQYF
TRBJ2-1 | few | TRBV7-2 | - | TGTGCCAGCAGCTTTGTTTCTAGCGAGAATGAGCAGTTCTTC | CASSFVSSENEQFF
TRBJ2-1 | once | TRBV7-9 | - | TGTGCCAGCAGCGCCCAAGTTGGGGACTCGCAGTTCTTC | CASSAQVGDSQFF
TRBJ1-1 | - | TRBV30 | TRBD1 | TGTGCCTGGACCATTAAGACAGGGGCGAAAGGGAACACTGAAGCTTTCTTT | CAWTIKTGAKGNTEAFF
TRBJ1-5 | - | TRBV4-1 | - | TGCGCCAGCAGCCAAGAAGGGCGGGGGCACCAGCCCCAGCATTTT | CASSQEGRGHQPQHF
TRBJ1-1 | - | TRBV18 | - | TGTGCCAGCTCACCTCCACACGGGGGACTACACACTGAAGCTTTCTTT | CASSPPHGGLHTEAFF
TRBJ1-1 | - | TRBV29-1 | - | TGCAGCGTTGAAGAGGGCCCAACGGGGGGATTGGAAGCTTTCTTT | CSVEEGPTGGLEAFF
TRBJ1-6 | - | TRBV28 | - | TGTGCCAGCACTTTAATGGGTGGGGCAGGTTCACCCCTCCACTTT | CASTLMGGAGSPLHF
TRBJ2-5 | - | TRBV30 | TRBD2 | TGTGCCTGCGGCGGGCTAGCGGGGGCGAAGGTGGAGACCCAGTACTTC | CACGGLAGAKVETQYF
TRBJ2-5 | once | TRBV27 | TRBD1 | TGTGCCAGCAGAAGACAGGGGCAAGAGACCCAGTACTTC | CASRRQGQETQYF
TRBJ2-3 | - | TRBV7-9 | TRBD2 | TGTGCCAGCAGCTTAGGGACTAGCGGGGGGGGAACAGATACGCAGTATTTT | CASSLGTSGGGTDTQYF
TRBJ1-6 | - | TRBV9 | - | TGTGCCAGCAGCGCCCGCAGGGTTACGAATTCACCCCTCCACTTT | CASSARRVTNSPLHF
TRBJ2-3 | - | TRBV24-1 | TRBD1 | TGTGCCACCAGTGATTTACACGGACAGGGCTCAGATACGCAGTATTTT | CATSDLHGQGSDTQYF
TRBJ2-1 | - | TRBV5-1 | TRBD2 | TGCGCCAGCAACCCTCTAGCGGGAGAAGGGGGATCGTCCTCCTACAATGAGCAGTTCTTC | CASNPLAGEGGSSSYNEQFF
TRBJ1-5 | - | TRBV28 | TRBD1 | TGTGCCAGCAGTCTCACCGGGACAGGCAATCAGCCCCAGCATTTT | CASSLTGTGNQPQHF
TRBJ2-2 | - | TRBV6-5 | TRBD1 | TGTGCCAGCAAAACAGGGGGCTTGCTCCCCGGGGAGCTGTTTTTT | CASKTGGLLPGELFF
TRBJ2-1 | - | TRBV7-6 | - | TGTGCCAGCAGCTTAGGACTCGGGGTTGGCTACAATGAGCAGTTCTTC | CASSLGLGVGYNEQFF
TRBJ1-4 | - | TRBV10-1 | - | TGCGCCACCCTCTCTGGATTTAGACAGGCTAATGAAAAACTGTTTTTT | CATLSGFRQANEKLFF